The 25 T cell receptor beta chains given below trace back to one sample, sequenced in a study of T cell repertoires in cytomegalovirus infection. TCRdb re-analysed the reads in MiXCR, keeping a single row per CDR3 protein. Of about 830,000 distinct CDR3 sequences detected, 30% to 35% appear once; the ten largest clones hold around 12%. Their recognized antigens are unknown. The sequences come from cultured CD8+ T cells from PBMCs, collected from culture after CMV antigen stimulation. The receptors stem from a human donor in good health (CMV status not recorded). Some clones in this sample may be carry-over from other donors' samples.

The chain combines TRBV7-9 with TRBJ2-6; D call uncertain. This CDR3 has 14 amino acids. Germline V gene sequence: CDR1 SEHNR, CDR2 FQNEAQ (reference sequence). CDR3 DNA: TGTGCAGAGCAGGAACTCTCTGGGGCCAACGTCCTGACTTTC. Amino acids: CAEQELSGANVLTF.

The V and J genes are TRBV6-6 and TRBJ2-6, with 10 bases that match TRBD1. Germline CDR1 MNHNY, CDR2 SVGAGI (reference sequence). The CDR3 sequence is 18 residues long. Trimming cost V 5 bases and J 0 bases; bases outside gene matches: 7. CDR3 protein: CASSNPGQGYSGANVLTF. The CDR3 DNA sequence: TGTGCCAGCAGTAACCCGGGACAGGGGTACTCTGGGGCCAACGTCCTGACTTTC.

The chain recombines TRBV3-1 with TRBJ2-3; the D is unclear. This CDR3 contains 15 residues. V lost 0 bases and J 5 bases, leaving 12 bases between the germline ends. Germline lookup yields CDR1 LGHDT and CDR2 YNNKEL (reference sequence). The CDR3: CASSQDPRPGDTQYF. The DNA of the CDR3 is TGTGCCAGCAGCCAAGATCCGCGACCAGGAGATACGCAGTATTTT.

The table lists this clonotype with a few counts. The chain joins TRBV27 to TRBJ2-2; no clear D. V lost 1 base to trimming and J lost 4 bases, with 10 bases between them. Germline assignment: CDR1 MNHEY and CDR2 SMNVEV (reference sequence). The CDR3 contains 15 residues. The CDR3 sequence: CASSLYPEPTGELFF. CDR3 DNA sequence: TGTGCCAGCAGTTTATACCCAGAACCCACCGGGGAGCTGTTTTTT.

This clonotype was detected a few times. The chain employs TRBV28 and TRBJ2-7; 7 nucleotides line up with TRBD2. The V gene end was trimmed by 6 bases and the J gene end by 2 bases; junction bases not matched to a gene: 10. CDR1 is MDHEN and CDR2 is SYDVKM in the germline V gene. The CDR3 spans 15 residues. The CDR3 DNA is TGTGCCAGCAGCCCCGTTGGGGGGGGGGCCTACGAGCAGTACGTC. It yields the protein CASSPVGGGAYEQYV.

The rearrangement links TRBV6-2 or TRBV6-3 to TRBJ2-1; the match to TRBD2 covers 13 bases. Germline-derived CDR1 and CDR2 are MNHEY and SVGEGT. Trimming at V came to 0 bases and at J to 4 bases, leaving 6 bases not matched to a gene. The CDR3 totals 18 residues. The CDR3 sequence: CASSYSKTSGGPYNEQFF. The CDR3 DNA sequence: TGTGCCAGCAGTTACTCGAAGACTAGCGGGGGGCCTTACAATGAGCAGTTCTTC.

This clonotype was recorded a few times. V gene TRBV10-3 combines with J gene TRBJ2-7; a weak D match, TRBD2 (6 bases). Germline loops: CDR1 ENHRY, CDR2 SYGVKD. This CDR3 is built from 14 residues. Trimming cost V 2 bases and J 5 bases, with 13 bases left between them. The CDR3 protein is CAISEEYREHEQYF. The DNA for the CDR3 is TGTGCCATCAGTGAGGAATATCGGGAGCACGAGCAGTACTTC.

The table lists this clonotype with a few counts. The rearrangement uses TRBV7-6 and TRBJ2-3, with 13 bases lining up with TRBD2. V lost 4 bases and J lost 6; bases outside the gene matches: 4. Germline assignment: CDR1 SGHVS and CDR2 FNYEAQ. The CDR3 spans 15 residues. The CDR3 bases are TGTGCCAGCAGCTACACTAGCGGGGGGGCCGATACGCAGTATTTT. Its protein product is CASSYTSGGADTQYF.

This clonotype was recorded many times. The chain links TRBV7-2 to TRBJ2-1; D may be TRBD2 (6 bases). CDR3 size: 19 residues. V lost 2 bases and J lost 1, with 21 bases in between. CDR1 is SGHTA and CDR2 is FQGNSA in the germline V gene. In DNA, the CDR3 is TGTGCCAGCAGCTTATTGAGTCAATACGCGGGGATGTCCTACAATGAGCAGTTCTTC. Its translation: CASSLLSQYAGMSYNEQFF.

The chain carries TRBV29-1 and TRBJ1-5, with a weak D call TRBD1 (6 bases). Germline loops: CDR1 SQVTM, CDR2 ANQGSEA. This CDR3 is built from 13 residues. Trimming removed 8 bases at V and 1 base at J, with 12 bases between. The CDR3 here is CSFSRGSNQPQHF. In nucleotides, the CDR3 is TGCAGCTTTAGCAGGGGCAGCAATCAGCCCCAGCATTTT.

There are a few counts of this clonotype. V is TRBV14 and J is TRBJ1-1, with 10 bases identical to TRBD1. Germline CDR1 is SGHDN and CDR2 is FVKESK. V was pared by 4 bases and J by 4 bases, with 15 bases of the junction left unmatched. The CDR3 sequence is 18 residues long. CDR3 coding DNA: TGTGCCAGCAGCCCCTCGGGACAGGGGCCCTGGACGGGCACTGAAGCTTTCTTT. It translates to CASSPSGQGPWTGTEAFF.

This clonotype was counted only a few times. This chain joins TRBV12-3 or TRBV12-4 and TRBJ2-3; no definite D call. Trimming took 3 bases from V and 4 from J, leaving 5 bases between them. The CDR3 runs 12 residues. The CDR3 is CASSFRSDTQYF. The CDR3 nucleotides read TGTGCCAGCAGTTTTAGATCAGATACGCAGTATTTT.

Turning to this clonotype: A read error may account for a junction end that differs from germline. The V call is TRBV5-6, the J call TRBJ2-1; D not resolved. The CDR3 loop spans 11 amino acids. The germline V gene encodes CDR1 SGHDT and CDR2 YYEEEE. CDR3: CASNLAQEQFF. The CDR3, as DNA: TGTGCCAGCAACTTGGCCCAGGAGCAGTTCTTC. The complete variable domain, with remaining parts taken from reference TRBV5-6 and TRBJ2-1, reads DAGVTQSPTHLIKTRGQQVTLRCSPKSGHDTVSWYQQALGQGPQFIFQYYEEEERQRGNFPDRFSGHQFPNYSSELNVNALLLGDSALYLCASNLAQEQFFGPGTRLTVL.

The rearrangement joins TRBV27 to TRBJ1-5; 7 positions agree with TRBD1. CDR1 and CDR2 (germline): MNHEY, SMNVEV (reference sequence). This CDR3 region has 15 residues. Trimming removed 6 bases from V and 2 bases from J; junction bases left unmatched: 7. DNA for the CDR3: TGTGCCAGCAGCCGACAGGGCGGTCGCAATCAGCCCCAGCATTTT. Translated, it gives CASSRQGGRNQPQHF.

The chain combines TRBV27 with TRBJ2-7; possibly TRBD1 or TRBD2 for D (5 bases each). The CDR3 contains 14 residues. V dropped 5 bases and J dropped 3 bases, with 14 bases sitting between them. The germline gives CDR1 MNHEY, CDR2 SMNVEV (reference sequence). CDR3 in DNA: TGTGCCAGCAGTCACGGGACGGAATTCTACGAGCAGTACTTC. It encodes CASSHGTEFYEQYF.

This clonotype was counted many times. The chain is built from TRBV7-6 and TRBJ2-2; D is ambiguous. The germline V and J ends were trimmed by 0 bases and 0 bases, with 8 bases remaining between them. This CDR3 comprises 16 residues. Germline CDR1 and CDR2: SGHVS and FNYEAQ. For the CDR3, the DNA is TGTGCCAGCAGCTTAGCATCAGTGACGAACACCGGGGAGCTGTTTTTT. Its translation is CASSLASVTNTGELFF.

This sequence joins TRBV5-1 and TRBJ1-6; no clear D. The CDR3 sequence is 15 residues long. V was clipped by 0 bases and J by 7 bases, with 11 bases between them. The germline V gene encodes CDR1 SGHRS and CDR2 YFSETQ. In DNA, the CDR3 is TGCGCCAGCAGCTTGGAGACGGACTTAAATTCACCCCTCCACTTT. Amino acid sequence: CASSLETDLNSPLHF.

The chain links TRBV20-1 to TRBJ2-7; D unclear. Deletions cut 0 bases from V and 2 bases from J, with 8 bases between. Per germline, CDR1 DFQATT and CDR2 SNEGSKA (reference sequence). CDR3 length equals 13 residues. CDR3 nucleotide sequence: TGCAGTGCTAGAGAAGGACCCACCTACGAGCAGTACTTC. Translation gives CSAREGPTYEQYF.

This clonotype showed up just a few times. J is TRBJ1-1 and V is TRBV7-2; D gene uncertain. V lost 7 bases, J lost 1 base, and 7 bases lay in between. The CDR3 is made up of 12 amino acids. Germline assignment: CDR1 SGHTA and CDR2 FQGNSA. This CDR3 is CASMRQNTEAFF. The CDR3 DNA reads TGTGCCAGCATGAGACAGAACACTGAAGCTTTCTTT.

The V call is TRBV20-1, the J call TRBJ1-2; 8 bases align to TRBD1. CDR3 length equals 14 residues. V lost 6 bases to trimming and J lost 3 bases; unmatched junction nucleotides: 9. CDR1 and CDR2 from the germline V gene are DFQATT and SNEGSKA (reference sequence). CDR3 in amino acids: CSAEPRGLYYGYTF. As DNA, the CDR3 is TGCAGTGCAGAACCCAGGGGGCTTTACTATGGCTACACCTTC.

The chain couples TRBV5-6 to TRBJ1-3; 8 bases line up with TRBD1. The ends lost 0 bases at V and 8 bases at J; junction bases unmatched: 4. Germline V gene sequence: CDR1 SGHDT, CDR2 YYEEEE. The CDR3 spans 14 residues. CDR3 sequence (DNA): TGTGCCAGCAGCTTGGGACAGGGGAAAGACACCATATATTTT. This encodes CASSLGQGKDTIYF. The full variable domain, rest sourced from reference TRBV5-6 and TRBJ1-3, is DAGVTQSPTHLIKTRGQQVTLRCSPKSGHDTVSWYQQALGQGPQFIFQYYEEEERQRGNFPDRFSGHQFPNYSSELNVNALLLGDSALYLCASSLGQGKDTIYFGEGSWLTVV.

The rearrangement joins TRBV9 to TRBJ2-7, with 9 bases that match TRBD1. The CDR3 runs to 14 residues. V trimming: 0 bases; J trimming: 5 bases; junction bases outside the gene matches: 3. Germline CDR1 reads SGDLS; CDR2 reads YYNGEE. CDR3 sequence: CASSVGGQGNEQYF. CDR3 nucleotide sequence: TGTGCCAGCAGCGTAGGGGGACAGGGAAACGAGCAGTACTTC.

The chain carries TRBV6-5 and TRBJ2-3, with 14 bases that match TRBD2. Germline V CDR1 and CDR2: MNHEY, SVGAGI. There are 18 residues in the CDR3. Germline trimming cut 0 bases from V and 2 bases from J; bases unmatched to any gene: 4. In nucleotides, the CDR3 is TGTGCCAGCAGTTACTCGACTAGCGGGGGGGGACACACAGATACGCAGTATTTT. Its translation is CASSYSTSGGGHTDTQYF.

This clonotype was counted a few times. One end of the junction is discordant with germline, which a read error may explain. The chain couples TRBV7-6 to TRBJ2-1; TRBD2 might be the D (5 bases). Looked up from germline, CDR1 is SGHVS and CDR2 is FNYEAQ. This CDR3 contains 16 residues. CDR3 residues: CASSLGAPGDYNEQFF. The CDR3 DNA follows: TGTGCTAGCAGCTTAGGAGCCCCCGGGGATTACAATGAGCAGTTCTTC.

This clonotype has more than one count but fewer than ten. In DNA, the CDR3 is TGTGCCAGCAGCCCAGGCGGGGTTACCGGGGAGCTGTTTTTT. Protein sequence: CASSPGGVTGELFF. This chain joins TRBV7-9 and TRBJ2-2, with a possible D match to TRBD2 (6 bases). From germline, CDR1 is SEHNR and CDR2 FQNEAQ (reference sequence). V dropped 5 bases and J dropped 5 bases, with 12 bases sitting between them. CDR3 length: 14 amino acids.